This is a list of T cell receptor beta chains from one sample in a study of CD8 T cells in ankylosing spondylitis. TCRdb reanalysed the 5' RACE reads using MiXCR and keeps one entry per CDR3 protein. The sample includes roughly 150,000 distinct CDR3 sequences, approximately 32% of them seen just once. The sequencing input was synovial fluid, either unsorted or a sorted T cell fraction (not recorded which). Source of these receptors: a male donor with ankylosing spondylitis. Both conserved end residues are part of each CDR3. The D gene is left open where the match is weak. The size of a clone is reported for some rows only, either as once, few or many, or as a class for expanded clones.

v_gene	j_gene	abundance	d_gene	CDR3nt	CDR3aa
TRBV7-9	TRBJ1-4	few	NA	TGTGCCAGCAGACAAGGACAGCACCATGAAAAACTGTTTTTT	CASRQGQHHEKLFF
TRBV28	TRBJ2-5	NA	TRBD2	TGTGCCAGCAGTTTTGGCGACCGTAGCGGGAGGGCCGGGACCCAGTACTTC	CASSFGDRSGRAGTQYF
TRBV7-7	TRBJ2-3	few	TRBD1	TGTGCCAGCAGCGAGGGGACAGGGCGGTCAGATACGCAGTATTTT	CASSEGTGRSDTQYF
TRBV11-1	TRBJ2-1	NA	TRBD2	TGTGCCAGCAGCGCGGACAGGGTTAGCGGGAGGGCTTGGGTCCATGAGCAGTTCTTC	CASSADRVSGRAWVHEQFF
TRBV20-1	TRBJ2-3	NA	NA	TGCAGTCCTAACGGAAGGGGGAGCACAGATACGCAGTATTTT	CSPNGRGSTDTQYF
TRBV7-8	TRBJ1-2	NA	NA	TGTGCCAGCAGCTTATGGAGCGACCTAAGGGATGGCTACACCTTC	CASSLWSDLRDGYTF
TRBV9	TRBJ2-1	once	NA	TGTGCCAGCAGCGTAGGGATTAGCCCCCTTATCGATGAGCAGTTCTTC	CASSVGISPLIDEQFF
TRBV20-1	TRBJ2-7	many	TRBD1	TGCAGTGCTAGAGATCCCCTGGACAGGTTAAACCCTTACGAGCAGTACTTC	CSARDPLDRLNPYEQYF
TRBV20-1	TRBJ1-1	NA	NA	TGCAGTGCTAGAGTTGGAGGGTCTGTCACTGAAGCTTTCTTT	CSARVGGSVTEAFF
TRBV11-2	TRBJ2-2	once	NA	TGTGCCAGCAGCTTAGTGGCAGGTCCCCTTGGGGCCGGGGAGCTGTTTTTT	CASSLVAGPLGAGELFF
TRBV3-1	TRBJ1-2	NA	NA	TGTGCCAGCAGCCAACCCGGGGATAATGGTGGCTACACCTTC	CASSQPGDNGGYTF
TRBV20-1	TRBJ1-1	many	TRBD1	TGCAGTGCTCGGGACAGGGGGTGGAACACTGAAGCTTTCTTT	CSARDRGWNTEAFF
TRBV18	TRBJ2-4	few	NA	TGTGCCAGCTCACCCCGGGGGCCCCAAGCAACAGGAAACATTCAGTACTTC	CASSPRGPQATGNIQYF
TRBV9	TRBJ1-2	NA	NA	TGTGCCAGCAGCGGTCGTATCGGTCCGGGCGGCTACACCTTC	CASSGRIGPGGYTF
TRBV29-1	TRBJ2-5	few	NA	TGCAGCGTGGGGAGAGGGGAAGAGACCCAGTACTTC	CSVGRGEETQYF
TRBV2	TRBJ1-5	few	NA	TGTGCCAGCAGTGAACAGGGGTATAGCAATCAGCCCCAGCATTTT	CASSEQGYSNQPQHF
TRBV5-5	TRBJ2-7	few	NA	TGTGCCAGCAGCTTAGTGGGGGAGCAGTACTTC	CASSLVGEQYF
TRBV18	TRBJ1-5	NA	NA	TGTGCCAGCTCACCCTCACAGGACAATCAGCCCCAGCATTTT	CASSPSQDNQPQHF
TRBV29-1	TRBJ2-3	many	NA	TGCAGCGTTCAGCGGGTAGACACAGATACGCAGTATTTT	CSVQRVDTDTQYF
TRBV18	TRBJ2-5	many	NA	TGTGCCAGCTCACCACCGACAGTTACCTGGGAGACCCAGTACTTC	CASSPPTVTWETQYF
TRBV20-1	TRBJ2-5	many	NA	TGCAGTGCTAGAAACTACAGAAACCAAGAGACCCAGTACTTC	CSARNYRNQETQYF
TRBV7-3	TRBJ2-2	NA	NA	TGTGCCAGCAGGGATCAGGGGTGGGCCGGGGAGCTGTTTTTT	CASRDQGWAGELFF
TRBV29-1	TRBJ1-2	NA	NA	TGCAGCGTCGTCGTGGTGGGATATGGCTACACCTTC	CSVVVVGYGYTF
TRBV11-3	TRBJ2-3	NA	TRBD2	TGTGCCAGCAGTTCGCCCTGGGAGGGTTCGGATACGCAGTATTTT	CASSSPWEGSDTQYF